This paragraph covers one TCR beta chain sequence. No antigen is known for it. The CDR3 contains 12 residues. Germline assignment: CDR1 SQVTM and CDR2 ANQGSEA. V lost 4 bases to trimming and J lost 1 base, with 7 bases between them. PCR primers comprised 60 Vbeta and 13 Jbeta primers. The assay was immunoSEQ multiplex PCR, and TCRdb's table has in-frame clones only and misses some. The sample has 130,000 or so clones; around 80% are singletons. These data belong to a study of cytomegalovirus exposure and HLA in healthy donors. General study findings and limits: When analyzed later, a missense DCLRE1C variant was found to be linked to TCR beta V- and J-gene trimming. A likely sequencing artifact accounted for one observed cluster of highly shared sequence variants.

As for the donors, each was a healthy bone marrow donor. Sequencing was performed on PBMCs. This clonotype originated in a man aged 25 to 40 in good health and CMV-seronegative. The chain employs TRBV29-1 and TRBJ1-2; no firm D call. The CDR3 coding sequence is TGCAGCGTTGGGAGTCGTAACTATGGCTACACCTTC. It is translated as CSVGSRNYGYTF.